Only one count was recorded for the clone carrying this TCR beta chain. Its matching antigen is unknown. It differs at one base from a far larger clone, so likely a read error. This sample stems from a study of regulatory T cells in long-lasting Graves disease. General study results and limits: Those with persistent Graves' had less TCR diversity than newly diagnosed patients.

Time point reported: newly diagnosed GD, antithyroid drugs for less than 3 months. Following extraction of RNA from PBMCs, that RNA was used to make the TCR library. In building TCR beta libraries, iRepertoire HTBI primers were used together with Arm-PCR of CDR3 regions. TCRdb called the multiplex PCR reads again in MiXCR, with one record for every CDR3 protein. The sample carries hundreds of thousands of distinct CDR3 sequences, roughly 12% recorded once. Germline V lookup: CDR1 MDHEN, CDR2 SYDVKM. The CDR3 has 15 residues. With 7 bases removed from V and 0 bases from J, the gap between germline ends came to 15 bases. These data also featured in a second study, about T cells in Graves' hyperthyroidism and ophthalmopathy. As reported in that work: Uncontrolled infection, other autoimmune disease, pregnancy or lactation led to exclusion.

The sample consisted of peripheral blood mononuclear cells (PBMCs), taken at new diagnosis, from a patient treated with antithyroid drugs. The chain combines TRBV28 with TRBJ1-1; tentative D call: TRBD1 (5 bases). The sequence derives from a man under 40 with Graves disease. CDR3 residues: CASNLSTAMNTEAFF. The CDR3 nucleotides read TGTGCCAGCAATCTCTCGACAGCCATGAACACTGAAGCTTTCTTT. Using reference TRBV28 and TRBJ1-1 for the parts outside the CDR3, the full variable domain is DVKVTQSSRYLVKRTGEKVFLECVQDMDHENMFWYRQDPGLGLRLIYFSYDVKMKEKGDIPEGYSVSREKKERFSLILESASTNQTSMYLCASNLSTAMNTEAFFGQGTRLTVV.